A single sample gave rise to the 14 T cell receptor beta chains below, sequenced in a study of post-analysis software for immune sequencing data. Study-wide points: Controls showed lower frequencies than patients for roughly five TRBV segments, and TRBV5-6, TRBV5-1 and TRBV20-1 were among these.

Presence of unique molecular identifiers characterized the TCR beta cDNA libraries. TCRdb processed the PCR reads anew with MiXCR; each CDR3 protein has one entry. The top ten hold about 4.8% of the sample, which has under 900,000 distinct CDR3 sequences, roughly 50% seen once. No antigens are known for them. The specimen was blood. These TCRs come from a girl aged 10 to 17 with multiple sclerosis.

The chain combines TRBV5-1 with TRBJ2-1; D is possibly TRBD1 (6 bases). CDR3 length equals 15 residues. The germline V and J ends were trimmed by 0 bases and 2 bases, with 9 bases remaining between them. CDR1 is SGHRS and CDR2 is YFSETQ in the germline V gene. CDR3: CASSLEGEPYNEQFF. CDR3 sequence (DNA): TGCGCCAGCAGCTTGGAGGGGGAACCCTACAATGAGCAGTTCTTC. Full variable domain (outside the CDR3, taken from reference TRBV5-1 and TRBJ2-1): KAGVTQTPRYLIKTRGQQVTLSCSPISGHRSVSWYQQTPGQGLQFLFEYFSETQRNKGNFPGRFSGRQFSNSRSEMNVSTLELGDSALYLCASSLEGEPYNEQFFGPGTRLTVL.

The sample holds a few counts of this clonotype. The V gene is TRBV20-1, the J gene TRBJ1-1; D is possibly TRBD1 (6 bases). CDR1 and CDR2 (germline): DFQATT, SNEGSKA (reference sequence). V lost 5 bases and J 3 bases, leaving 16 bases between the germline ends. This CDR3 spans 14 amino acids. CDR3 loop: CSALPGGWDTEAFF. In DNA, the CDR3 is TGCAGTGCTTTACCCGGGGGCTGGGACACTGAAGCTTTCTTT.

V is TRBV6-5 and J is TRBJ1-1; no reliable D call. The CDR3 length is 14 residues. Looked up from germline, CDR1 is MNHEY and CDR2 is SVGAGI. V lost 6 bases, J lost 1 base, and 12 bases lay in between. DNA for the CDR3: TGTGCCAGCAGCTCGGGATCGCGGAACACTGAAGCTTTCTTT. As protein: CASSSGSRNTEAFF.

V usage is TRBV11-2 and J usage is TRBJ2-3; 8 bases fit TRBD1. V shed 5 bases, J shed 3 bases, and the junction held 10 bases outside the gene matches. Germline V gene lookup returns CDR1 SGHAT and CDR2 FQNNGV. This CDR3 region has 16 residues. CDR3 sequence: CASSHGQGGMTDTQYF. Written as DNA, the CDR3 is TGTGCCAGCAGCCATGGACAGGGTGGGATGACAGATACGCAGTATTTT.

The J gene is TRBJ2-1, the V gene TRBV5-1, with D perhaps TRBD1 or TRBD2 (6 bases each). The CDR3 spans 17 residues. CDR1 is SGHRS, CDR2 YFSETQ, per germline. The V end lost 3 bases, the J end lost 1 base, and 17 bases lay between the germline ends. CDR3: CASSWGAGGGSYNEQFF. The CDR3, as DNA: TGCGCCAGCAGCTGGGGGGCGGGCGGCGGGTCCTACAATGAGCAGTTCTTC.

The chain uses TRBV12-5 and TRBJ2-7; a possible D gene is TRBD1 (7 bases). V lost 6 bases and J lost 3, with 15 bases in between. CDR1 and CDR2 (germline): LGHNT, FRNRAP. There are 14 residues in the CDR3. The CDR3 protein is CASGGGQPGYEQYF. CDR3 nucleotides: TGTGCTAGTGGGGGGGGACAGCCGGGCTACGAGCAGTACTTC.

The chain is built from TRBV6-1 and TRBJ2-1; D ambiguous. This CDR3 comprises 14 residues. Per the germline V gene, CDR1 is MNHNS and CDR2 is SASEGT. Trimming left V 6 bases short and J 2 bases short, with 11 bases between. CDR3 DNA: TGTGCCAGCAGATTAGGTTCAACCTACAATGAGCAGTTCTTC. Protein product: CASRLGSTYNEQFF.

The rearrangement links TRBV29-1 to TRBJ2-3, with D possibly being TRBD2 (5 bases). This CDR3 contains 8 residues. V was cut by 3 bases and J by 14 bases, with 6 bases left in between. Germline CDR1 reads SQVTM; CDR2 reads ANQGSEA. CDR3 nucleotide sequence: TGCAGCGTTGACGAGGGGTATTTT. Protein sequence: CSVDEGYF.

The J gene is TRBJ1-1, the V gene TRBV6-1; D unresolved. This CDR3 spans 14 amino acids. Trimming stripped 3 bases from V and 3 bases from J, with 11 bases between. The germline gives CDR1 MNHNS, CDR2 SASEGT. The CDR3 here is CASSETIGDTEAFF. CDR3 coding DNA: TGTGCCAGCAGTGAGACTATTGGGGACACTGAAGCTTTCTTT.

This chain links TRBV7-2 with TRBJ2-7, with 8 bases lining up with TRBD2. Losses at the gene ends were 2 bases for V and 5 bases for J; bases not matched to a gene: 11. Germline lookup yields CDR1 SGHTA and CDR2 FQGNSA. The CDR3 spans 16 residues. CDR3 sequence: CASSLLPGLGLHEQYF. As DNA, the CDR3 is TGTGCCAGCAGCTTATTACCGGGACTAGGGCTCCACGAGCAGTACTTC.

This chain joins TRBV10-3 and TRBJ2-3, with 9 positions matching TRBD2. V shed 4 bases, J shed 0 bases, and the junction held 2 bases outside the gene matches. CDR1 is ENHRY, CDR2 SYGVKD, per germline. This CDR3 has 15 amino acids. CDR3 DNA: TGTGCCATCAGTGCCCTAGCGGGAAGCACAGATACGCAGTATTTT. Translating gives CAISALAGSTDTQYF.

J is TRBJ1-2 and V is TRBV7-2; 9 bases align to TRBD1. With V trimmed by 7 bases and J by 3 bases, 6 bases remained unmatched. CDR3 length equals 14 residues. The V gene's germline CDR1 is SGHTA and CDR2 FQGNSA. Here the CDR3 DNA reads TGTGCCAGCATCCGGGACAGGGTGGACTATGGCTACACCTTC. This encodes CASIRDRVDYGYTF.

V and J are TRBV6-6 and TRBJ2-5; D is ambiguous. V shed 4 bases and J shed 0 bases, with 15 bases lying between them. The germline CDR1 and CDR2 sequences are MNHNY and SVGAGI (reference sequence). The CDR3 covers 16 residues. The CDR3 spells CASSFTTEKYQETQYF. In DNA form, the CDR3 reads TGTGCCAGCAGTTTCACAACAGAGAAGTACCAAGAGACCCAGTACTTC.

This clonotype has just a few counts. J is TRBJ1-5 and V is TRBV20-1; D unclear. The germline CDR1 and CDR2 sequences are DFQATT and SNEGSKA (reference sequence). The length of the CDR3 is 12 residues. The V gene lost 4 bases and the J gene lost 5 bases, with 9 bases spanning the gap. The CDR3 reads CSATDGDQPQHF. Written as DNA, the CDR3 is TGCAGTGCTACGGACGGTGATCAGCCCCAGCATTTT.